This T cell receptor (beta chain) originates from a study of blood T cells in healthy people across ages. A note on this clonotype: Antigen unknown.

Study observations and caveats: Unsorted PBMCs blocked a conclusive comparison of naive and antigen-experienced cells. Diversity of TCR beta per million T cells declined in a roughly linear way with age.

Healthy Caucasian individuals from Russia aged roughly 6 to 90 served as donors. The use of a sample-barcoded 5' primer and a J-beta primer mix characterized a second PCR of 7 to 11 cycles. TCRdb recomputed calls from the 5' RACE reads with MiXCR, one row per CDR3 protein. The data contain roughly 1.5 million distinct CDR3 sequences, approximately 39% of them singletons. Sample: blood. The sequence came from a woman aged 18-29 years in good health.

Written as DNA, the CDR3 is TGCGCCAGCAGCCGAACGACAGGTATCAATGAGCAGTTCTTC. Residues: CASSRTTGINEQFF. The V gene is TRBV5-1, the J gene TRBJ2-1, with D maybe TRBD1 (6 bases). V lost 4 bases, J lost 6 bases, and 14 bases lay in between. The length of the CDR3 is 14 residues. Per the germline V gene, CDR1 is SGHRS and CDR2 is YFSETQ.